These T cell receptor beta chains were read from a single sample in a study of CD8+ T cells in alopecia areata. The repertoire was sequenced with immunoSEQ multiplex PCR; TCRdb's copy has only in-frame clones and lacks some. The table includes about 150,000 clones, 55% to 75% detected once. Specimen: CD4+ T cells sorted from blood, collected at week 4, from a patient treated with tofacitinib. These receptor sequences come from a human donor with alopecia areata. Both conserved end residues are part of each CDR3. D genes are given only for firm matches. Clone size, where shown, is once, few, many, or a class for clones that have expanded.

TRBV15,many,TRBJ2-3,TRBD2,TGTGCCACCAGCAGAGATCTAGCGGGGTTCGGCACAGATACGCAGTATTTT,CATSRDLAGFGTDTQYF
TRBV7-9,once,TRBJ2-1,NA,TGTGCCAGCCTTCGGGGGGCCGCCTACAATGAGCAGTTCTTC,CASLRGAAYNEQFF
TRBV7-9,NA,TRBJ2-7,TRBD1,TGTGCCAGCAGCCCGGGGTGGGGACAGAGCTCCTACGAGCAGTACTTC,CASSPGWGQSSYEQYF
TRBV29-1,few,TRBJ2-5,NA,TGCAGCGTTGTGGTCCAGGCCACGTCGATCCAGTACTTC,CSVVVQATSIQYF
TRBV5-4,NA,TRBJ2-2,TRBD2,TGTGCCAGCAGCTTGCCTAGCGGGGGGCTCACCGGGGAGCTGTTTTTT,CASSLPSGGLTGELFF
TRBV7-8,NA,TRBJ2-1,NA,TGTGCCAGCAGCTTATTTATAGCGGAAAATTACAATGAGCAGTTCTTC,CASSLFIAENYNEQFF
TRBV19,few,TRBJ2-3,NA,TGTGCCAGTAGTCCTTATCCCGTCGCGGGCCCTGGGACAGATACGCAGTATTTT,CASSPYPVAGPGTDTQYF
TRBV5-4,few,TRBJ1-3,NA,TGTGCCAGCAGTCCCGGGGGCAGCTCTGGAAACACCATATATTTT,CASSPGGSSGNTIYF
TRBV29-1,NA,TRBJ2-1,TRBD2,TGCAGCTCACTCCGGGGGGGCTGGGAGCAGTTCTTC,CSSLRGGWEQFF
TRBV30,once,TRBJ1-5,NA,TGTGCCTGGAGTAACAGTGACAATCAGCCCCAGCATTTT,CAWSNSDNQPQHF
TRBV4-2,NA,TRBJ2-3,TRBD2,TGTGCCAGCAGCCCCCTAGCGGGGGGCACTAGCACAGATACGCAGTATTTT,CASSPLAGGTSTDTQYF
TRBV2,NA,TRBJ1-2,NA,TGTGCCAGCAGTCCCGACGACAGTAACTATGGCTACACCTTC,CASSPDDSNYGYTF
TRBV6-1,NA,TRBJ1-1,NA,TGTGCCAGCAGTGAATCGGGACTGAGGGCTTTCTTT,CASSESGLRAFF
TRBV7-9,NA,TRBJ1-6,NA,TGTGCCAGCAGCCATGGAGGGGGTGATTCACCCCTCCACTTT,CASSHGGGDSPLHF
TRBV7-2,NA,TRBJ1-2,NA,TGTGCCAGCAGGAGGGACCTCCCTCATGGCTACACCTTC,CASRRDLPHGYTF
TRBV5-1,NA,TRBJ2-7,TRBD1,TGCGCCAGCAGCCCACAGGGGGCTTACGAGCAGTACTTC,CASSPQGAYEQYF
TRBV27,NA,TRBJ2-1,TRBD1,TGTGCCAGCAGCAGACAGGGTTTTGGGTACAATGAGCAGTTCTTC,CASSRQGFGYNEQFF
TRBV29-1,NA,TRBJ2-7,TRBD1,TGCAGCGTTGCCCGCGGATCCGGGACAGGGGATCACGAGCAGTACTTC,CSVARGSGTGDHEQYF
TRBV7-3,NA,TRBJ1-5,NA,TGTGCCAGCAGTTCCACCGGGAATCAGCCCCAGCATTTT,CASSSTGNQPQHF
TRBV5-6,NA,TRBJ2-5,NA,TGTGCCAGCAGCTGGACAGTCGGGGAGACCCAGTACTTC,CASSWTVGETQYF
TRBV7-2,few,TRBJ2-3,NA,TGTGCCAGCAGCTTCGGGGGGCGCAACACAGATACGCAGTATTTT,CASSFGGRNTDTQYF
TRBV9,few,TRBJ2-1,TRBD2,TGTGCCAGCACCCGTTGGGGGGGGGATGAGCAGTTCTTC,CASTRWGGDEQFF
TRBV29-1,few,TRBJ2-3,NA,TGCAGCGGTCGGGAGCGTTGGACAGATACGCAGTATTTT,CSGRERWTDTQYF
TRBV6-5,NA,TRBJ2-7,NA,TGTGCCAGCAGTACCAGGGTTCCCTACGAGCAGTACTTC,CASSTRVPYEQYF
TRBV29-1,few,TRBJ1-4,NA,TGCAGCTCCTTAGAAAAACTGTTTTTT,CSSLEKLFF
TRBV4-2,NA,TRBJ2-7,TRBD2,TGTGCCAGCAGCCAAGAGACTAGCGGGTTTTCTTCCGAGCAGTACTTC,CASSQETSGFSSEQYF
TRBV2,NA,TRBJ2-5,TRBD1,TGTGCCAGCAGTGCGGACAGGCCGTCGCAGACCCAGTACTTC,CASSADRPSQTQYF
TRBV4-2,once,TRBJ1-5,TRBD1,TGTGCCAGCAGTCGGACAGGGGAGGAACAGCCCCAGCATTTT,CASSRTGEEQPQHF
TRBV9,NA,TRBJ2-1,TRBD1,TGTGCCAGCAGCTCCGGGACAGGGGTCTACAATGAGCAGCTCTTC,CASSSGTGVYNEQLF
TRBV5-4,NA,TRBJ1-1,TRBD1,TGTGCCAGCAGCCCGGGACAGGGACGAAGCACTGAAGCTTTCTTT,CASSPGQGRSTEAFF
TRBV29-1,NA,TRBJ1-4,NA,TGCAGCGTTGGTGATCGAACGGGAGAAAAACTGTTTTTT,CSVGDRTGEKLFF
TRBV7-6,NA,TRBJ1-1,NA,TGTGCCAGCAGCCGGGAGGGCACTGAAGCTTTCTTT,CASSREGTEAFF
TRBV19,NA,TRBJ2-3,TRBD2,TGTGCCAGTAGCTCACCTCGGGGGGGGCACACAGATACGCAGTATTTT,CASSSPRGGHTDTQYF
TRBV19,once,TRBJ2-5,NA,TGTGCCAGTAGTGGGTACAGCCAGGCGGAGACCCAGTACTTC,CASSGYSQAETQYF
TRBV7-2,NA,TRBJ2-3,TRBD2,TGTGCCAGCAGCTTAGCCCTAGCGGGGGGCACAGATACGCAGTATTTT,CASSLALAGGTDTQYF
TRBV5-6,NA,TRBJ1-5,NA,TGTGCCAGCAGCTTGGTTGGCTACGGTCAGCCCCAGCATTTT,CASSLVGYGQPQHF
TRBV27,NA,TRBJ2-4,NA,TGTGCCAGCAGTTTGTTAGCCAAAAACATTCAGTACTTC,CASSLLAKNIQYF
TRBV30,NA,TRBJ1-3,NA,TGTGCCTGCCGCCAGGGAAACACCATATATTTT,CACRQGNTIYF
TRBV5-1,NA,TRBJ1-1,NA,TGCGCCAGCAGCTTGGGTCTTGAAGCTTTCTTT,CASSLGLEAFF
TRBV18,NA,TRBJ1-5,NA,TGTGCCAGCTCACCTCCGGGGTCGAATCAGCCCCAGCATTTT,CASSPPGSNQPQHF
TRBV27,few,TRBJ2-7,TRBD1,TGTGCCAGCAGTCCATACGGGACAGGGAAATTCTACGAGCAGTACTTC,CASSPYGTGKFYEQYF
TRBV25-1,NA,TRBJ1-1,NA,TGTGCCAGCAGTGAACCGACGCCGAACACTGAAGCTTTCTTT,CASSEPTPNTEAFF
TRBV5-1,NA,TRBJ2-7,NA,TGCGCCAGCAGCTTGGCCGAGGCAGACTACGAGCAGTACTTC,CASSLAEADYEQYF
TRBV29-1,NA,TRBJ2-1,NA,TGCAGCCTCAGAAGCTCCTACAATGAGCAGTTCTTC,CSLRSSYNEQFF
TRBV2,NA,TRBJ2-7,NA,TGTGCCAGCAGTGAAGGGTGGGGTGGACATAACTCCTACGAGCAGTACTTC,CASSEGWGGHNSYEQYF